One sample yielded the 3 T cell receptor beta chains listed below, sequenced in a study of T cell responses to AZD1222 COVID-19 vaccine. Using immunoSEQ multiplex PCR, the repertoire was profiled, and TCRdb retains in-frame clones only, with some absent. Of around 180,000 clones listed, 87% are singletons. The sequenced sample was peripheral blood, obtained on day 0 of MenACWY control vaccination. All receptors come from an adult in good health.

This rearrangement joins TRBV7-9 to TRBJ1-3, with D possibly matching TRBD1 (5 bases). The CDR3 spans 17 residues. Trimming stripped 2 bases from V and 1 base from J, with 15 bases between. Germline CDR1 is SEHNR and CDR2 is FQNEAQ (reference sequence). CDR3 sequence reads: CASSLWGRGSSGNTIYF. CDR3 DNA sequence: TGTGCCAGCAGCTTATGGGGTCGGGGGTCTTCTGGAAACACCATATATTTT.

V and J are TRBV18 and TRBJ1-1; 7 bases line up with TRBD1. CDR1 and CDR2 (germline): KGHSH, LQKENI. This CDR3 has 14 residues. V lost 5 bases to trimming and J lost 0 bases; unmatched junction nucleotides: 3. This CDR3 is CASSAGQMNTEAFF. The CDR3 bases are TGTGCCAGCTCAGCGGGACAGATGAACACTGAAGCTTTCTTT.

This clone appeared a few times. The V call is TRBV6-6, the J call TRBJ2-1; D call uncertain. Trimming took off 0 bases at V and 4 bases at J, with 7 bases between the two ends. This CDR3 spans 14 amino acids. The germline V gene has CDR1 MNHNY and CDR2 SVGAGI (reference sequence). The CDR3 coding sequence is TGTGCCAGCAGTTACTCGCAAGTTTACAATGAGCAGTTCTTC. Residues: CASSYSQVYNEQFF.